What follows is one T cell receptor (beta chain) and its context. Its antigen is not known. Mouse names are used for the genes. The read stops 1 residue short of the end of the CDR3; the missing end is completed from the germline J gene. The source of the sample is a study of tissue T cells after allogeneic stem cell transplantation. Findings of the study overall: Tissue-detected TCR repertoire was only partly captured by blood and spleen T cells. Anatomically similar tissues had similar TCR repertoires within each patient. Which tissue TCRs were alloreactive or antigen-specific was not determined. Some clones might be persisting host cells.

Sequencing of TCRbeta CDR3 at survey depth gave sequences and template counts. The method was immunoSEQ multiplex PCR; TCRdb's version includes in-frame clones alone and lacks a portion of them. The table shows tens of thousands of clones, with over 55% occurring only once. This CDR3 spans 13 amino acids. Deletions cut 3 bases from V and 4 bases from J, with 10 bases between. Per the germline V gene, CDR1 is MNHDT and CDR2 is YYDKIL. This TCR came from a female BALB/c mouse in good health. The MHC haplotype of the strain is H2-d. The material sequenced was spleen. This sequence joins TRBV17 and TRBJ2-7; maybe TRBD1 (5 bases). The sequenced part of the CDR3 DNA is TGTGCTAGCAGTAGTCTCAGGGATTATGAACAGTAC. It is translated as CASSSLRDYEQY. The entire CDR3 protein is CASSSLRDYEQYF.